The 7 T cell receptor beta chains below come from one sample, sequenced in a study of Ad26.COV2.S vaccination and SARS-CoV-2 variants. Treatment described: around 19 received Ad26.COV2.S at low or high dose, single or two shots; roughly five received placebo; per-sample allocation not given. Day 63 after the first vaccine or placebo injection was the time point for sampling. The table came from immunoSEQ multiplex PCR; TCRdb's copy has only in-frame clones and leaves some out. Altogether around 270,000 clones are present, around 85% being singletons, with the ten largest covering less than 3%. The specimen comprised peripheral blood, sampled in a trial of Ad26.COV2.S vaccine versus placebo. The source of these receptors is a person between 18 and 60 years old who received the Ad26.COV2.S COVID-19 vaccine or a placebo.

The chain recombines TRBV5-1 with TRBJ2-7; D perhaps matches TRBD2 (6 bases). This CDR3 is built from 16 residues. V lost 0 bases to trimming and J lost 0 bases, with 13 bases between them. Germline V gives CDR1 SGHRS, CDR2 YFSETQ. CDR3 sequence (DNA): TGCGCCAGCAGCTTGGGGAGGGGCCAGAGCTCCTACGAGCAGTACGTC. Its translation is CASSLGRGQSSYEQYV.

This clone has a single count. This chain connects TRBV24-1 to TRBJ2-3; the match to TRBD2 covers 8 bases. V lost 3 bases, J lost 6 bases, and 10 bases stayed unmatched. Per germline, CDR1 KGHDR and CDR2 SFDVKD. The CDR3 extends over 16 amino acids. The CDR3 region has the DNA TGTGCCACCAGTGATCCGACCGGGGGGGCCGCCGATACGCAGTATTTT. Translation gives CATSDPTGGAADTQYF.

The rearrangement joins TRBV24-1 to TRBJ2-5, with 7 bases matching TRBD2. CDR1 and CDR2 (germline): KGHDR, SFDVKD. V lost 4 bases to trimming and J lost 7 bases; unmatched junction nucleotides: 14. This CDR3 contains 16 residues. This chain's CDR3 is CATSDRDGGSLGTQYF. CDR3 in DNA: TGTGCCACCAGTGACCGGGACGGGGGGAGTCTCGGGACCCAGTACTTC.

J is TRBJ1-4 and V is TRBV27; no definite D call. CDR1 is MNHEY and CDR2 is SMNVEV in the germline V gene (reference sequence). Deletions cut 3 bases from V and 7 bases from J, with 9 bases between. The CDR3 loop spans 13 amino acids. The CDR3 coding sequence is TGTGCCAGCAGTTTGGGCTTTAGTGAAAAACTGTTTTTT. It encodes CASSLGFSEKLFF.

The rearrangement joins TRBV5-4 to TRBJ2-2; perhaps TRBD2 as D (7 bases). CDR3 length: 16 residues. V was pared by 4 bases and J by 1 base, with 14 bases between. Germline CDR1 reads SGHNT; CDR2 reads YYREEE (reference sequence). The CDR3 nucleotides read TGTGCCAGCAGCCCTCAGGGAGGGGGGAACACCGGGGAGCTGTTTTTT. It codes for CASSPQGGGNTGELFF.

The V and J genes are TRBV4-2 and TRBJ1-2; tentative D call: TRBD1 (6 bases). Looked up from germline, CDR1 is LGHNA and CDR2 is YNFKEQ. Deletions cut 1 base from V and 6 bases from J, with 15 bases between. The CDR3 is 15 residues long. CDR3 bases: TGTGCCAGCAGCCAAGCCCCAAACAGGGTAGATGGCTACACCTTC. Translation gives CASSQAPNRVDGYTF.

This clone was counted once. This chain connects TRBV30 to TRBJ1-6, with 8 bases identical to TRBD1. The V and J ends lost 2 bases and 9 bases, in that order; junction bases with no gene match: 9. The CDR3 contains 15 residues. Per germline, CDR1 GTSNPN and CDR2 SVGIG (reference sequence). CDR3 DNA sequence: TGTGCCTGGAGTCCCGGGACAGGAGCTGGTTCACCCCTCCACTTT. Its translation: CAWSPGTGAGSPLHF.